The T cell receptor beta chain under discussion was sequenced for a study of CD8 T cells in Susac syndrome. Random-hexamer reverse transcription was applied to roughly 0.5 to 1 ug RNA. TCRdb itself ran the immunoSEQ multiplex PCR reads through MiXCR, one entry per CDR3 protein. The sample holds roughly 130,000 distinct CDR3 sequences, 96% seen once. There are 15 residues in the CDR3. The V and J ends lost 3 bases and 4 bases, in that order; junction bases with no gene match: 5. CDR1 and CDR2 from the germline V gene are SGHDN and FVKESK. The chain uses TRBV14 and TRBJ2-2, with 7 bases aligning to TRBD2. The TCR comes from a human donor with Susac syndrome. The sample comprised CD4+ T cells from PBMCs. The DNA of the CDR3 is TGTGCCAGCAGCCACGGACTAGTTGGCACCGGGGAGCTGTTTTTT. Translated, it gives CASSHGLVGTGELFF.